Below are 6 T cell receptor beta chains sequenced from a single sample in a study of cytomegalovirus exposure and HLA in healthy donors. Produced via immunoSEQ multiplex PCR; TCRdb's table is partial and in-frame only. The data hold under 75,000 clones, with approximately 95% observed a single time. Material for sequencing was PBMCs. Source of these receptors: a woman aged 18-30 years in good health and CMV-seronegative.

The chain recombines TRBV28 with TRBJ1-1; tentative D call: TRBD1 (5 bases). The CDR3 runs to 14 residues. The germline gives CDR1 MDHEN, CDR2 SYDVKM. V lost 5 bases to trimming and J lost 4 bases, with 14 bases between them. The CDR3 coding sequence is TGTGCCAGCAGTACTTGGGGCCGGAGCACTGAAGCTTTCTTT. This encodes CASSTWGRSTEAFF.

The count of this clone is one. The chain employs TRBV28 and TRBJ2-7; no reliable D call. This CDR3 spans 14 amino acids. Germline assignment: CDR1 MDHEN and CDR2 SYDVKM. Trimming stripped 2 bases from V and 3 bases from J, with 11 bases between. CDR3 in DNA: TGTGCCAGCAGTTTAGGCCAGATCCGCTACGAGCAGTACTTC. Amino acid sequence: CASSLGQIRYEQYF.

The chain joins TRBV27 to TRBJ1-6, with TRBD1 identical over 9 bases. There are 15 residues in the CDR3. J was trimmed by 10 bases and V by 5 bases; bases with no gene match: 9. The germline CDR1 and CDR2 sequences are MNHEY and SMNVEV (reference sequence). The CDR3 sequence: CASSPPGQGRSPLHF. DNA of the CDR3: TGTGCCAGCAGTCCCCCCGGACAGGGGCGATCACCCCTCCACTTT.

The chain employs TRBV23-1 and TRBJ1-4; D might be TRBD1 (6 bases). TRBV23-1 is an ORF, with its function uncertain. The V and J ends lost 3 bases and 5 bases respectively, with 16 bases between them. This CDR3 comprises 16 residues. In DNA form, the CDR3 reads TGCGCCAGCAGTCATCTTGAGGGGGACCCAAATGAAAAACTGTTTTTT. This translates into CASSHLEGDPNEKLFF.

The chain combines TRBV18 with TRBJ1-1; TRBD1 matches at 7 bases. The CDR3 runs to 14 residues. The trim removed 8 bases at V and 1 base at J, leaving 7 bases unmatched. CDR1 and CDR2 from the germline V gene are KGHSH and LQKENI. The CDR3 DNA follows: TGTGCCAGCCAGGGGGGCAGGGGGAACACTGAAGCTTTCTTT. Translation gives CASQGGRGNTEAFF.

This clone turned up a few times. The chain joins TRBV7-2 to TRBJ2-7, with 11 nucleotides matching TRBD2. Germline V gene data show CDR1 as SGHTA and CDR2 as FQGNSA. The CDR3 spans 17 residues. The V and J ends lost 5 bases and 2 bases, in that order; junction bases with no gene match: 11. CDR3 sequence reads: CASSLQTSGINPYEQYF. In DNA, the CDR3 is TGTGCCAGCAGCCTCCAGACTAGCGGGATCAACCCCTACGAGCAGTACTTC.